This is a list of T cell receptor beta chains from one sample in a study of T-cell memory formation after mild COVID-19. TCRdb redid the calling of the 5' RACE reads with MiXCR, one entry per CDR3 protein. The repertoire holds 390,000 or so distinct CDR3 sequences, with around a sixth as singletons. Specimen: PBMCs or a T cell subset sorted from them (not recorded which). These receptors all come from a young man who had mild COVID-19 (a few samples of this study predate the infection). Cell type and time point are not known. Each CDR3 is given with its conserved first and last residue. A D gene is named only where the DNA matches it firmly. Clone size is stated in some rows and not others, as once, few, many or a class when expanded.

d_gene	abundance	v_gene	j_gene	CDR3nt	CDR3aa
-	few	TRBV29-1	TRBJ1-1	TGCAGCGTTGAATTTGGGGGCACTGAAGCTTTCTTT	CSVEFGGTEAFF
-	-	TRBV4-3	TRBJ2-6	TGCGCCAGCAGCCGCAGCCCGGGGGCCAACGTCCTGACTTTC	CASSRSPGANVLTF
-	few	TRBV3-1	TRBJ2-1	TGTGCCAGCAGCCAACCAAGCGCTAAATTGGGTGAGCAGTTCTTC	CASSQPSAKLGEQFF
-	-	TRBV6-2/TRBV6-3	TRBJ1-1	TGTGCCAGCAGTCTGGAGGGCATTCGGCAAGCTTTCTTT	CASSLEGIRQAFF
-	-	TRBV13	TRBJ2-5	TGTGCCAGCAGCGTCGACCAAGAGACCCAGTACTTC	CASSVDQETQYF
-	-	TRBV25-1	TRBJ2-5	TGTGCCAGCAGTGAATGGGCAGGCCAAGAGACCCAGTACTTC	CASSEWAGQETQYF
-	many	TRBV4-2	TRBJ2-5	TGTGCCAGCAGCCAAGCCAGGCAAGAGACCCAGTACTTC	CASSQARQETQYF
TRBD2	-	TRBV7-2	TRBJ2-5	TGTGCCAGCAGCGCCCCCAAGCGGGGGCAAGAGACCCAGTACTTC	CASSAPKRGQETQYF
TRBD2	-	TRBV7-2	TRBJ2-2	TGTGCCAGCAGCCCCTCCCGGGCGGGGGTCCGCACCGGGGAGCTGTTTTTT	CASSPSRAGVRTGELFF
-	-	TRBV6-2/TRBV6-3	TRBJ2-3	TGTGCCAGCAGTTATGGCGGGCGTAGCACAGATACGCAGTATTTT	CASSYGGRSTDTQYF
-	-	TRBV2	TRBJ1-1	TGTGCCAGGGGCGGGAACACTGAAGCTTTCTTT	CARGGNTEAFF
-	-	TRBV7-2	TRBJ1-2	TGTGCCAGCAGACCCACAGGGCCCTATGGCTACACCTTC	CASRPTGPYGYTF
TRBD1	-	TRBV9	TRBJ1-4	TGTGCCAGCAGCCGGACAGGGGCCTCTGGAACTAATGAAAAACTGTTTTTT	CASSRTGASGTNEKLFF
-	few	TRBV5-1	TRBJ2-1	TGCGCCAGCAGCCCCCTGGACTGGGGTTGGGATGAGCAGTTCTTC	CASSPLDWGWDEQFF
-	-	TRBV20-1	TRBJ1-6	TGCAGTGTCTTGGCAGGGGATTCACCCCTCCACTTT	CSVLAGDSPLHF